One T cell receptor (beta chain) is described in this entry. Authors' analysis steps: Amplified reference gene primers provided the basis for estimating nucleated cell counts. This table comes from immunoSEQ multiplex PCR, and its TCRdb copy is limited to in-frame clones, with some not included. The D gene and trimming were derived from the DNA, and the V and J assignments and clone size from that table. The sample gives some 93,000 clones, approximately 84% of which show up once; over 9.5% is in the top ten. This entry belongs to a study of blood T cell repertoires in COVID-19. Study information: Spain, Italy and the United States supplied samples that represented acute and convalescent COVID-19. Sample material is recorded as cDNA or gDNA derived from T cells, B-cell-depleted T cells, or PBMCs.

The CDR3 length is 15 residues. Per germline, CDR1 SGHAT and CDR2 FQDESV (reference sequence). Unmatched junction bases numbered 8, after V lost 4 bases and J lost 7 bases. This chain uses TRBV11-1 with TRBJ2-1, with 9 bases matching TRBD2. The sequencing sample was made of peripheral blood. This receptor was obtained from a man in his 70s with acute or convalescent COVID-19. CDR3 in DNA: TGTGCCAGCAGCTCCGGGACTAGCCCTGTAAATGAGCAGTTCTTC. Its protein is CASSSGTSPVNEQFF.